These T cell receptor beta chains were read from a single sample in a study of T cells after yellow fever vaccination. MiXCR was run by TCRdb on the 5' RACE reads, yielding one entry per CDR3 protein. The data contain some 110,000 distinct CDR3 sequences, approximately 8.4% of them singletons. The sample here was CD8+ T cells sorted from PBMCs, taken 45 days after the yellow fever booster vaccination. Every receptor here comes from a man aged 25 to 40 who received the YFV17D yellow fever vaccine. The CDR3 runs from the conserved cysteine through the conserved F or W.

j_gene | v_gene | CDR3aa
TRBJ2-7 | TRBV12-3/TRBV12-4 | CASSFGPEQYF
TRBJ2-5 | TRBV6-5 | CASSPGTTRGTQYF
TRBJ2-7 | TRBV4-3 | CASSQDPSSHEQYF
TRBJ2-7 | TRBV6-2/TRBV6-3 | CASSIAGGTYEQYF
TRBJ2-3 | TRBV20-1 | CSAGLAATLGDTQYF
TRBJ2-3 | TRBV5-6 | CASSLYERTDTQYF
TRBJ2-7 | TRBV6-5 | CASSYSLTTLQYF
TRBJ2-7 | TRBV4-3 | CASSQSQAHEQYF
TRBJ2-3 | TRBV28 | CASSFRTSGSGLADTQYF
TRBJ2-7 | TRBV11-2 | CASSYKDITYEQYF
TRBJ2-1 | TRBV5-6 | CATSGTWRNEQFF
TRBJ2-1 | TRBV20-1 | CSARTGTSSHNEQFF
TRBJ2-7 | TRBV14 | CASSQESTRFTYEQYF
TRBJ2-1 | TRBV15 | CATSSTRGTTSSYNEQFF
TRBJ2-7 | TRBV5-5 | CASSDGTVWEQYF
TRBJ2-4 | TRBV20-1 | CSAKGVAIAKNIQYF
TRBJ2-1 | TRBV30 | CAWADSPPYNEQFF
TRBJ2-1 | TRBV20-1 | CSASHLSRPHEQFF
TRBJ2-7 | TRBV19 | CASSIEASSYYEQYF
TRBJ2-1 | TRBV29-1 | CSVVQGSSYNEQFF
TRBJ2-7 | TRBV7-2 | CASSYRQGWYEQYF
TRBJ1-5 | TRBV5-6 | CASSFKAEYYSNQPQHF
TRBJ2-3 | TRBV7-6 | CASSPGLAGADTQYF
TRBJ2-7 | TRBV20-1 | CSANPRQLPSYEQYF
TRBJ2-3 | TRBV29-1 | CSVPGEGTQYF
TRBJ2-1 | TRBV28 | CASSWAHEQFF
TRBJ2-5 | TRBV7-7 | CASRKQGGPFETQYF
TRBJ2-3 | TRBV29-1 | CSVAIDRTDTQYF
TRBJ2-2 | TRBV4-3 | CASSQFSGLAGELFF
TRBJ1-1 | TRBV25-1 | CASSEGGGTEAFF
TRBJ2-1 | TRBV15 | CATSSLTGGEMASQRSYNEQFF
TRBJ2-1 | TRBV19 | CASSIISGSIFYNEQFF
TRBJ1-4 | TRBV7-2 | CASSLATGGRLNEKLFF
TRBJ2-1 | TRBV4-3 | CASSVRDRAYNEQFF
TRBJ2-7 | TRBV2 | CATAPGQYDYEQYF
TRBJ2-7 | TRBV7-2 | CASSLVPPRQYEQYF
TRBJ2-2 | TRBV25-1 | CASSDPGQGNTGELFF
TRBJ2-1 | TRBV30 | CAWKSGVSYNEQFF
TRBJ1-4 | TRBV20-1 | CSASGTGGREKLFF
TRBJ2-1 | TRBV6-2/TRBV6-3 | CASSYGGQGSLNEQFF
TRBJ2-3 | TRBV2 | CASSHGTSGSLDTQYF
TRBJ2-7 | TRBV27 | CVTGFSDSYEQYF
TRBJ2-3 | TRBV7-2 | CASSSSKGMDTQYF
TRBJ1-2 | TRBV12-3/TRBV12-4 | CASSNPGQYRYTF
TRBJ2-5 | TRBV19 | CASQGETQYF
TRBJ1-1 | TRBV14 | CASSQIGGDTEAFF
TRBJ1-1 | TRBV19 | CASSIGGGAEAFF
TRBJ2-1 | TRBV4-1 | CASSRQVAGLDEQFF
TRBJ2-7 | TRBV5-1 | CASSFSTDEYSYEQYF
TRBJ1-2 | TRBV20-1 | CSAPETYGYTF
TRBJ2-7 | TRBV27 | CASSLSGTSYEQYF
TRBJ2-3 | TRBV18 | CASSPSGAASTDTQYF